The 15 T cell receptor beta chains listed next were all sequenced from one sample in a study of cytomegalovirus exposure and HLA in healthy donors (dated by TCRdb to about 2017). The protocol used for the library was the immunoSEQ multiplex PCR assay. TCRdb mirrors the immuneACCESS table, restricted to in-frame sequences. Some clones are absent from its copies; in checked studies, under half trace to an unresolved V gene, and the reason for the others is unknown. The sample has some 210,000 clones on record, over 75% of them singletons. Roughly 2% of the sample is held by the ten biggest clonotypes. The sample taken for sequencing was PBMCs. Receptors originate from a young woman in good health and CMV-seropositive.

The J gene is TRBJ2-1, the V gene TRBV30; TRBD2 matches 11 bases. Trimming took 2 bases from V and 7 from J; bases not matched to a gene: 7. The CDR3 totals 15 residues. Germline CDR1 reads GTSNPN; CDR2 reads SVGIG (reference sequence). The CDR3 is CAWSYLAGGGNEQFF. In DNA form, the CDR3 reads TGTGCCTGGAGTTACCTAGCGGGAGGAGGGAATGAGCAGTTCTTC.

The chain combines TRBV7-8 with TRBJ2-5, with TRBD1 matching 9 bases. Germline V gene data show CDR1 as SGHVS and CDR2 as FQNEAQ. The CDR3 sequence is 17 residues long. The junction had 9 bases not matched to a gene; V was cut back by 0 bases and J by 4 bases. CDR3 nucleotide sequence: TGTGCCAGCAGCTTAGCGGGGGACAGGGATTTGGCAGAGACCCAGTACTTC. Residues: CASSLAGDRDLAETQYF.

V gene TRBV18 combines with J gene TRBJ1-5; TRBD1 aligns across 8 bases. CDR1 is KGHSH, CDR2 LQKENI, per germline. J lost 5 bases, V lost 6 bases, and 9 bases had no gene match. The CDR3 is made up of 15 amino acids. The CDR3, as DNA: TGTGCCAGCTCCCCGGGACAGGCGGTTGATCAGCCCCAGCATTTT. It specifies CASSPGQAVDQPQHF.

The genes are TRBV10-3 and TRBJ1-5; 9 positions match TRBD1. The junction had 3 bases not matched to a gene; V was cut back by 5 bases and J by 4 bases. CDR3 size: 14 residues. Germline V CDR1 and CDR2: ENHRY, SYGVKD. The CDR3 DNA sequence: TGTGCCATCAGTCCGACAGGGGGAAATCAGCCCCAGCATTTT. Translating it yields CAISPTGGNQPQHF.

This clone was observed once. The chain combines TRBV2 with TRBJ2-1; D is ambiguous. V lost 2 bases to trimming and J lost 1 base, with 9 bases between them. The CDR3 covers 15 residues. The germline gives CDR1 SNHLY, CDR2 FYNNEI. CDR3 sequence (DNA): TGTGCCAGCAGTGAATCCGCGGTGTCCTACAATGAGCAGTTCTTC. This sequence encodes CASSESAVSYNEQFF.

This rearrangement joins TRBV7-9 to TRBJ2-5; D uncertain. The CDR3 covers 16 residues. Trimming stripped 3 bases from V and 5 bases from J, with 19 bases between. The V gene's germline CDR1 is SEHNR and CDR2 FQNEAQ (reference sequence). The CDR3 region is CASSFPGGKAKETQYF. In DNA form, the CDR3 reads TGTGCCAGCAGCTTTCCGGGTGGCAAGGCCAAGGAGACCCAGTACTTC.

This chain connects TRBV13 to TRBJ2-2; TRBD2 agrees at 13 bases. V lost 1 base to trimming and J lost 5 bases; unmatched junction nucleotides: 4. The CDR3 has 17 residues. Per the germline V gene, CDR1 is PRHDT and CDR2 is FYEKMQ (reference sequence). The CDR3 nucleotides read TGTGCCAGCAGCTTAGACGGACTAGCGGGAGATACCGGGGAGCTGTTTTTT. Protein sequence: CASSLDGLAGDTGELFF.

V and J are TRBV30 and TRBJ2-7, with 9 bases lining up with TRBD1. The V gene's germline CDR1 is GTSNPN and CDR2 SVGIG (reference sequence). The CDR3 length is 13 residues. V trimming: 0 bases; J trimming: 5 bases; junction bases outside the gene matches: 2. Here the CDR3 DNA reads TGTGCCTGGAGTGTAGACAGGGGGAACGAGCAGTACTTC. As protein: CAWSVDRGNEQYF.

The chain is built from TRBV9 and TRBJ2-7, with TRBD1 matching 9 bases. Per the germline V gene, CDR1 is SGDLS and CDR2 is YYNGEE. This CDR3 has 15 residues. V dropped 0 bases and J dropped 7; count of bases not matched to a gene: 8. The CDR3 region is CASSVGVQGAEEQYF. DNA for the CDR3: TGTGCCAGCAGCGTAGGGGTACAGGGGGCGGAAGAGCAGTACTTC. Full variable domain (outside the CDR3, taken from reference TRBV9 and TRBJ2-7): DSGVTQTPKHLITATGQRVTLRCSPRSGDLSVYWYQQSLDQGLQFLIQYYNGEERAKGNILERFSAQQFPDLHSELNLSSLELGDSALYFCASSVGVQGAEEQYFGPGTRLTVT.

The chain is built from TRBV5-4 and TRBJ2-4, with 7 bases identical to TRBD2. Germline V gives CDR1 SGHNT, CDR2 YYREEE (reference sequence). This CDR3 region has 17 residues. With V trimmed by 0 bases and J by 0 bases, 6 bases remained unmatched. This CDR3 is CASSLGAAGLAKNIQYF. DNA of the CDR3: TGTGCCAGCAGCTTGGGGGCAGCGGGGTTAGCCAAAAACATTCAGTACTTC.

The chain is built from TRBV27 and TRBJ2-2; 13 positions agree with TRBD2. Germline-derived CDR1 and CDR2 are MNHEY and SMNVEV (reference sequence). The CDR3 spans 18 residues. V dropped 9 bases and J dropped 5; count of bases not matched to a gene: 15. CDR3 DNA: TGTGCCAGTCCCTTACCCGGACTAGCGGGAGTGGTGACCGGGGAGCTGTTTTTT. Translation: CASPLPGLAGVVTGELFF.

V and J are TRBV5-1 and TRBJ2-7; D possibly corresponds to TRBD2 (7 bases). Germline V CDR1 and CDR2: SGHRS, YFSETQ. This CDR3 has 17 residues. V gave up 2 bases and J gave up 0 bases, with 18 bases separating them. The CDR3 spells CASSFDLMGGLSYEQYF. CDR3 bases: TGCGCCAGCAGCTTCGACCTGATGGGGGGGCTCTCCTACGAGCAGTACTTC.

The CDR3 sequence is CASKWGQGDTEAFF. The CDR3 DNA follows: TGTGCCAGCAAATGGGGGCAGGGGGACACTGAAGCTTTCTTT. The chain couples TRBV27 to TRBJ1-1, with 7 bases identical to TRBD1. In germline, CDR1 is MNHEY, CDR2 SMNVEV (reference sequence). This CDR3 region has 14 residues. The V and J ends lost 7 bases and 3 bases, in that order; junction bases with no gene match: 8.

This sequence joins TRBV10-3 and TRBJ2-7, with 9 bases identical to TRBD1. The germline CDR1 and CDR2 sequences are ENHRY and SYGVKD. V trimming: 10 bases; J trimming: 6 bases; junction bases outside the gene matches: 10. CDR3 length: 13 residues. DNA of the CDR3: TGTGCCACAGGGGACAGGGTTGGGGGCGAGCAGTACTTC. It translates to CATGDRVGGEQYF.

V is TRBV4-2 and J is TRBJ2-3, with unresolved D. Germline V gene data show CDR1 as LGHNA and CDR2 as YNFKEQ. Between the trimmed V and J ends, which lost 0 bases and 1 base, there was a span of 8 bases. The CDR3 consists of 15 residues. The CDR3 nucleotides are TGTGCCAGCAGCCAAGAAAAGAGCGGCACAGATACGCAGTATTTT. Translated, it gives CASSQEKSGTDTQYF.